The T cell receptor beta chain under discussion was sequenced for a study of blood T cell repertoires in COVID-19. Across the whole study: Sites in the United States, Italy and Spain provided acute and convalescent COVID-19 samples. PBMCs, B-cell-depleted T cells, or T cells were the source of the cDNA or gDNA that made up the material.

Looked up from germline, CDR1 is SGDLS and CDR2 is YYNGEE. CDR3 length: 15 amino acids. V was trimmed by 7 bases and J by 0 bases, leaving 14 bases between them. As originally analysed: Nucleated cell counts were estimated from reference gene primer amplification. Here immunoSEQ multiplex PCR was the method, and the copy in TCRdb shows in-frame clones only, minus some. For V, J and clone size, that table is used; D and trimming come from the DNA. The sample gives 240,000 or so clones, approximately 85% of which show up once; approximately 13% is in the top ten. The source of this sequence is an elderly man with acute or convalescent COVID-19. Sequencing was performed on peripheral blood. The rearrangement links TRBV9 to TRBJ1-3, with a tentative D call TRBD1 (6 bases). The CDR3 is CASAWGRGSGNTIYF. CDR3 in DNA: TGTGCCAGCGCCTGGGGCAGGGGCTCTGGAAACACCATATATTTT.